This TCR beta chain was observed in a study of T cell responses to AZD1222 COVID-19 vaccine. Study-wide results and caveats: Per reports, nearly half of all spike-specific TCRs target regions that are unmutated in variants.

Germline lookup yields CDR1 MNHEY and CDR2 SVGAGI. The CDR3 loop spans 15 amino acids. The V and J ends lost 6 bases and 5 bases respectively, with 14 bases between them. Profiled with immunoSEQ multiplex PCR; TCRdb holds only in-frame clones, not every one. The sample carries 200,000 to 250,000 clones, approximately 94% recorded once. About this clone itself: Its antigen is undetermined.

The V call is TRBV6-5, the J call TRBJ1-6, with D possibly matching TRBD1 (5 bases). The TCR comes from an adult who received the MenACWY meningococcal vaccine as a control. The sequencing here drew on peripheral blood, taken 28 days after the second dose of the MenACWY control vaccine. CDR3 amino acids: CASSAQGGDNSPLHF. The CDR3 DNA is TGTGCCAGCAGCGCGCAGGGCGGGGATAATTCACCCCTCCACTTT.